A single TCR beta chain is shown here with its context. Antigen specificity is unknown. The sample comes from a study of T cell repertoires in cytomegalovirus infection. Whole-study context: The public TCR beta signatures pointed to both CMV infection and matching HLA type.

Via MiXCR, TCRdb re-called the reads, giving one row per CDR3 protein. Among approximately 1,000,000 distinct CDR3 sequences, about a third were seen once, and the ten largest hold over 12%. With V trimmed by 10 bases and J by 5 bases, 8 bases remained unmatched. Germline V gives CDR1 SNHLY, CDR2 FYNNEI. The CDR3 extends over 14 amino acids. Study-level points and caveats: Dominating the ex vivo response were TCR beta clonotypes that were CMV-specific and HLA-C-restricted. There were carriers of CMV plus the relevant HLA, and cumulative public TCR beta family frequency identified them.

The rearrangement uses TRBV2 and TRBJ2-2; TRBD1 matches at 9 bases. This TCR derives from a human donor in good health (CMV status not recorded). Some clones in this sample may be carry-over from other donors' samples. The material was cultured CD8+ T cells from PBMCs, obtained from culture after CMV antigen stimulation. The CDR3 loop reads CAIAGTGRTGELFF. CDR3 DNA: TGTGCCATAGCCGGGACAGGGCGGACCGGGGAGCTGTTTTTT.